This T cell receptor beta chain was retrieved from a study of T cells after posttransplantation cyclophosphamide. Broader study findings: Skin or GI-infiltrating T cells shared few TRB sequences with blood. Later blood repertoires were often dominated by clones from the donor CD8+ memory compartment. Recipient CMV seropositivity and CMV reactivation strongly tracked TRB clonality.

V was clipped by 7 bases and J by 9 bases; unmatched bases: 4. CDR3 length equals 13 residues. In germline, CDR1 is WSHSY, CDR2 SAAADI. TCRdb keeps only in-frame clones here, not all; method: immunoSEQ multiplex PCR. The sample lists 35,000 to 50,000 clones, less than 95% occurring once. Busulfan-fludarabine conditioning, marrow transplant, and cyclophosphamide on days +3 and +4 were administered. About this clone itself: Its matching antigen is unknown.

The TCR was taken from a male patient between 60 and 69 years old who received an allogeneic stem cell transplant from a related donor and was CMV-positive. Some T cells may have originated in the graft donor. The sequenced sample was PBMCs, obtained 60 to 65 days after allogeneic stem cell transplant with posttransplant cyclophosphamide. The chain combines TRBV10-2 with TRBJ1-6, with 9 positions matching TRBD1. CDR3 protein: CASTGQGGSPLHF. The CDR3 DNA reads TGCGCCAGCACGGGACAGGGAGGTTCACCCCTCCACTTT.